This T cell receptor beta chain comes out of a study of T cells in Graves' hyperthyroidism and ophthalmopathy. Study outcomes and limitations: Ophthalmopathy was predicted by the model a median of about 6.5 months ahead of onset. In simple terms, a model built on 13 V-J features told ophthalmopathy apart from stable hyperthyroidism.

The sample holds many counts of this clonotype. Its antigen remains unidentified. Trimming pared 5 bases from V and 2 bases from J, leaving 12 bases between. The CDR3 spans 14 residues. Germline values: CDR1 MNHEY, CDR2 SVGEGT. Each 10 ml fresh peripheral blood draw supplied the PBMCs. From RNA transcripts, TCR beta CDR3 regions were amplified. The HTBI primer set served for first-round RT-PCR of the TCR CDR3. TCRdb passed the multiplex PCR reads through MiXCR, listing each CDR3 protein once. Of around 290,000 distinct CDR3 sequences in the sample, about 18% are singletons; the top ten hold around 61%. This clonotype was obtained from a woman aged 55-69 years with Graves' ophthalmopathy. Input material: blood. The J gene is TRBJ1-1, the V gene TRBV6-2 or TRBV6-3, with D unclear. The CDR3 spells CASSTPGENTEAFF. The CDR3 DNA is TGTGCCAGCAGTACCCCCGGAGAAAACACTGAAGCTTTCTTT.